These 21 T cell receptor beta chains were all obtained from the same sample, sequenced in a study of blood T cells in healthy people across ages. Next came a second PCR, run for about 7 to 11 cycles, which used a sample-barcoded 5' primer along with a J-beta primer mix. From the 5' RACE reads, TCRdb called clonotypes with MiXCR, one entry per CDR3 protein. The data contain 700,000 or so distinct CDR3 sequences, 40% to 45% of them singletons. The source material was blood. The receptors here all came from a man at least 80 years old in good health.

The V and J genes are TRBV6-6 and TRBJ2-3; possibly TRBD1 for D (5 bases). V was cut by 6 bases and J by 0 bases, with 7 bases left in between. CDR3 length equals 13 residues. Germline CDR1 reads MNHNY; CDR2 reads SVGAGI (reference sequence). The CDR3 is CASRTDSTDTQYF. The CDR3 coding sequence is TGTGCCAGCAGGACAGACAGCACAGATACGCAGTATTTT.

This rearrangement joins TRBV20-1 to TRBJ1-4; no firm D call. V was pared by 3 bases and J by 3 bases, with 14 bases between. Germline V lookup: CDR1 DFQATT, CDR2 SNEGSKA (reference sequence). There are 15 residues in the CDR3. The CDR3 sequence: CSARAFRGSNEKLFF. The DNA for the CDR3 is TGCAGTGCTAGGGCCTTTCGGGGTTCTAATGAAAAACTGTTTTTT.

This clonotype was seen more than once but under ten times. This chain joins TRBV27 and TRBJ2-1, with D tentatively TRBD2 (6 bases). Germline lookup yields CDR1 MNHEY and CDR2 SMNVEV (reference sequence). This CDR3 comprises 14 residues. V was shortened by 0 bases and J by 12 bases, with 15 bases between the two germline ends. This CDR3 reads CASSLSNSGLVQFF. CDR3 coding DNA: TGTGCCAGCAGTTTATCGAACAGCGGGCTGGTGCAGTTCTTC.

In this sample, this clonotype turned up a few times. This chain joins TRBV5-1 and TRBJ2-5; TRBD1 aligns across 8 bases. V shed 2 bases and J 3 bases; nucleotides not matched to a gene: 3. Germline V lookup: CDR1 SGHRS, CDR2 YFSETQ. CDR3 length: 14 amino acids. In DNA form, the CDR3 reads TGCGCCAGCAGCTTACCGGACAGGGAAGAGACCCAGTACTTC. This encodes CASSLPDREETQYF.

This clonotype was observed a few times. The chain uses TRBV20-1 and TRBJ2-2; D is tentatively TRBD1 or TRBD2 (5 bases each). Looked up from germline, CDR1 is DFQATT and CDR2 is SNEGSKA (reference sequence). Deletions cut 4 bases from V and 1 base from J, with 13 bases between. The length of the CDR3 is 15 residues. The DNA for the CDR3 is TGCAGTGCTAAGGTGGGGACCCTGAACACCGGGGAGCTGTTTTTT. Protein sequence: CSAKVGTLNTGELFF.

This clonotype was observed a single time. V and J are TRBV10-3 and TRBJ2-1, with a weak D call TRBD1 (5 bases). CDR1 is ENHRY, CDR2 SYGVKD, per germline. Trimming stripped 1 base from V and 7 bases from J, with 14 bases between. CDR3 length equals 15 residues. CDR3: CAISEFTGTQNEQFF. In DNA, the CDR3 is TGTGCCATCAGTGAGTTTACAGGAACGCAAAATGAGCAGTTCTTC.

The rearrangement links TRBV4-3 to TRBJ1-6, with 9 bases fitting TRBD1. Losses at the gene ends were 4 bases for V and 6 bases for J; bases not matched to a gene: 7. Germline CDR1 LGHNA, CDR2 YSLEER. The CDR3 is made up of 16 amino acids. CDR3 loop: CASSRDRDAPNSPLHF. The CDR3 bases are TGCGCCAGCAGCCGGGACAGGGACGCCCCTAATTCACCCCTCCACTTT.

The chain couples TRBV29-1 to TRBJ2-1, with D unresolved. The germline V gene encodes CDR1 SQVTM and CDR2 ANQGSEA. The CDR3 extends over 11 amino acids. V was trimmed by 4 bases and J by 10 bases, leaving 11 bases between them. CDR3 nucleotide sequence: TGCAGCGTTGCACCTGTTAAGGAGCAGTTCTTC. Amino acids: CSVAPVKEQFF.

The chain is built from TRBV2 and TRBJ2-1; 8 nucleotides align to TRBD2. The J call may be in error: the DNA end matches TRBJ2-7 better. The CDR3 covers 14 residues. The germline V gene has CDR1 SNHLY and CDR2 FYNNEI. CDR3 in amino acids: CATSERGPYNEQYF. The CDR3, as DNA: TGTGCCACCTCTGAGCGGGGGCCCTACAATGAGCAGTACTTC.

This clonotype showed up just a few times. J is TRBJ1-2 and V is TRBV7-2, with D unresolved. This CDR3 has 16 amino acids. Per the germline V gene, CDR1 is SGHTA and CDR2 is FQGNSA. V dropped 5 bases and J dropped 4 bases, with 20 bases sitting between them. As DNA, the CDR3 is TGTGCCAGCAGCAACCCTAGCACCGTGGGGAGCTATGGCTACACCTTC. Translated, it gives CASSNPSTVGSYGYTF.

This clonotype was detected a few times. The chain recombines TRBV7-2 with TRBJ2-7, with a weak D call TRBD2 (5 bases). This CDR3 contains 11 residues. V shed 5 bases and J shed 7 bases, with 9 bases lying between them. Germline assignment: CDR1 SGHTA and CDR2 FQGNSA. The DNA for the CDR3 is TGTGCCAGCAGCGACTACAATGAGCAGTACTTC. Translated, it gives CASSDYNEQYF.

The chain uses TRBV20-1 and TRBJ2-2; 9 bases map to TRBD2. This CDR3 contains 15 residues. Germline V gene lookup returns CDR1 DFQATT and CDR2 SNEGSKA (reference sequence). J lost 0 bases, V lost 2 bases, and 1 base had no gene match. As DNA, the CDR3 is TGCAGTGCTAGAATAGCGGGGGCGAACACCGGGGAGCTGTTTTTT. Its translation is CSARIAGANTGELFF.

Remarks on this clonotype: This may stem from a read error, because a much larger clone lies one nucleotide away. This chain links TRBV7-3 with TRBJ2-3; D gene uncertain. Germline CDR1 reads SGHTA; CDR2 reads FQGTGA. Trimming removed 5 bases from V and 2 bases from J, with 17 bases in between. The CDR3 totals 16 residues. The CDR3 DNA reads TGTGCCAGCAGCATGTCGTCCGTAGCTAACACAGATACGCAGTATTTT. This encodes CASSMSSVANTDTQYF. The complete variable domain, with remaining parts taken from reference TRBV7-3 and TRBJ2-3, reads GAGVSQTPSNKVTEKGKYVELRCDPISGHTALYWYRQSLGQGPEFLIYFQGTGAADDSGLPNDRFFAVRPEGSVSTLKIQRTERGDSAVYLCASSMSSVANTDTQYFGPGTRLTVL.

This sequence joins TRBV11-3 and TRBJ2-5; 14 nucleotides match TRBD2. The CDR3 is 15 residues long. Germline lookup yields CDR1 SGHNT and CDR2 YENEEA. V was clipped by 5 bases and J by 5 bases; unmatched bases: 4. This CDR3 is CASSLRTSGRETQYF. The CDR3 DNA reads TGTGCCAGCAGCCTACGGACTAGCGGGAGGGAGACCCAGTACTTC.

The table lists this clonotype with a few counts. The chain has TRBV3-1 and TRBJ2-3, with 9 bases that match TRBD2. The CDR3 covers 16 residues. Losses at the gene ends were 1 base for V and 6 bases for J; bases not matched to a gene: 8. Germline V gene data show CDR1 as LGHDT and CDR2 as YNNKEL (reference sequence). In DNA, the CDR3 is TGTGCCAGCAGCCAAGTACCAGCGGGGGGCGAGGATACGCAGTATTTT. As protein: CASSQVPAGGEDTQYF.

DNA of the CDR3: TGCAGTGCTAGGGGGGTCCTCCCGGGAAGGACAGATACGCAGTATTTT. It yields the protein CSARGVLPGRTDTQYF. The rearrangement joins TRBV20-1 to TRBJ2-3, with D perhaps matching TRBD1 or TRBD2 (5 bases each). This CDR3 is built from 16 residues. Trimming stripped 3 bases from V and 3 bases from J, with 19 bases between. In germline, CDR1 is DFQATT, CDR2 SNEGSKA (reference sequence).

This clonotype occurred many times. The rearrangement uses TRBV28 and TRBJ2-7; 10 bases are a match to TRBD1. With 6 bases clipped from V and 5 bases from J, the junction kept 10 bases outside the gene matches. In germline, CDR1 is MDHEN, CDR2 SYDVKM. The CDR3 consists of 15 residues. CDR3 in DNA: TGTGCCAGCAGCGAAGGGGGGGGACAGGGGAACGAGCAGTACTTC. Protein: CASSEGGGQGNEQYF. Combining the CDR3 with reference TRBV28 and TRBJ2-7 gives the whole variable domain DVKVTQSSRYLVKRTGEKVFLECVQDMDHENMFWYRQDPGLGLRLIYFSYDVKMKEKGDIPEGYSVSREKKERFSLILESASTNQTSMYLCASSEGGGQGNEQYFGPGTRLTVT.

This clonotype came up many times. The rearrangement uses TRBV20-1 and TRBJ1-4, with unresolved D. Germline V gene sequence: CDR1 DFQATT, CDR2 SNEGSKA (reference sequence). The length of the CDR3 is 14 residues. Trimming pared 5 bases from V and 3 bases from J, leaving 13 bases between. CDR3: CSAQSGGSNEKLFF. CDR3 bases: TGCAGTGCTCAGAGCGGCGGTTCTAATGAAAAACTGTTTTTT.

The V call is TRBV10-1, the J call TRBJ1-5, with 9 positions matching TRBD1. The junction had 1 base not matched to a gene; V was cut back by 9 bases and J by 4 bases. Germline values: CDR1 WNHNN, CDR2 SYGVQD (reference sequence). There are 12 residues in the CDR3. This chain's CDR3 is CASGQGNQPQHF. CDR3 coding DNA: TGCGCCAGTGGACAGGGGAATCAGCCCCAGCATTTT.

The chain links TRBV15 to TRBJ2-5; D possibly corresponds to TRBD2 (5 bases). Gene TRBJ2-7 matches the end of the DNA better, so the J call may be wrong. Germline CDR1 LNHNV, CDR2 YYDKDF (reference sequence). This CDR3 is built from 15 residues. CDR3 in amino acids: CATSRDLRLSYEQYF. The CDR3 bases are TGTGCCACCAGCAGAGATCTTCGACTAAGCTACGAGCAGTACTTC.

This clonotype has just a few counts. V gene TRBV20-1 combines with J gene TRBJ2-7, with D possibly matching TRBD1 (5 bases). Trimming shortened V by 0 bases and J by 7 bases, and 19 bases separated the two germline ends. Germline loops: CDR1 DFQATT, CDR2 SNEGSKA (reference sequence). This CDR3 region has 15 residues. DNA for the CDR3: TGCAGTGCTAGAGATAGGAGCAGGGCTCTGATGGAGCAGTACTTC. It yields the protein CSARDRSRALMEQYF.